This T cell receptor (beta chain) was observed in a study of blood T cell repertoires in COVID-19. J gave up 2 bases and V 0 bases, and 17 bases lay outside the gene matches. The CDR3 has 22 amino acids. The V gene's germline CDR1 is LNHNV and CDR2 YYDKDF (reference sequence). Clones were sequenced by immunoSEQ multiplex PCR, and TCRdb holds only the in-frame ones, with some missing. Counted here are approximately 82,000 clones, about 86% occurring once; the ten biggest clones make up about a sixth. The genes are TRBV15 and TRBJ2-3, with 13 positions matching TRBD2. The receptor was derived from a woman in her fifties or sixties with acute or convalescent COVID-19. The source material was peripheral blood. CDR3 protein: CATSRDGRWGLAGQLSTDTQYF. The DNA of the CDR3 is TGTGCCACCAGCAGAGATGGGAGGTGGGGACTAGCGGGGCAACTCTCCACAGATACGCAGTATTTT.